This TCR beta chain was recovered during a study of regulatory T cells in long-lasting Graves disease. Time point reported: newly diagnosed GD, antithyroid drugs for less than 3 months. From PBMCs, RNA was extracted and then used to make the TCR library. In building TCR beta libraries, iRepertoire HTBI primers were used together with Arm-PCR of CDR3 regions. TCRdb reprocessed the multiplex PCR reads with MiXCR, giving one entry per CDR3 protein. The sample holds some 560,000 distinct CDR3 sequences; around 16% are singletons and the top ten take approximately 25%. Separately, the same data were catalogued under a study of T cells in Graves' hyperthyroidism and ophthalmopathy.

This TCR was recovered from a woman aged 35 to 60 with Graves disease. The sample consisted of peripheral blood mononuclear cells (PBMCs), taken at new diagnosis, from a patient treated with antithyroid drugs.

CDR3 region: CASSATGTVGNTIYF. Written as DNA, the CDR3 is TGTGCCAGCAGCGCAACAGGGACAGTTGGAAACACCATATATTTT. This chain uses TRBV7-9 with TRBJ1-3; 7 bases are shared with TRBD1. This CDR3 comprises 15 residues. Germline V gives CDR1 SEHNR, CDR2 FQNEAQ (reference sequence). V gave up 5 bases and J gave up 3 bases; unmatched junction bases: 7.